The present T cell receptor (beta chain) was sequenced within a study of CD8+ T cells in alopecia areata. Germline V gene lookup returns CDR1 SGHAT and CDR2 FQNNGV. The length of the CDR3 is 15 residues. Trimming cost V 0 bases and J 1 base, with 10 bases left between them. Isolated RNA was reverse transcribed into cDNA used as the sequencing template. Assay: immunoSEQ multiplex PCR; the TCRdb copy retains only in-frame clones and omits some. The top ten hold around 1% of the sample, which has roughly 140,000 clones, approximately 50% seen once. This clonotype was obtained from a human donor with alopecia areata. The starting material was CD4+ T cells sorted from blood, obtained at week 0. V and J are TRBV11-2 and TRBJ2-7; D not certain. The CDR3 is CASSLDGYLSYEQYF. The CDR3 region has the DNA TGTGCCAGCAGCTTAGACGGGTATCTGTCCTACGAGCAGTACTTC.